A selection of T cell receptor beta chains follows, all from one sample in a study of blood T cells in healthy people across ages. MiXCR, applied by TCRdb to the 5' RACE reads, yields one record per CDR3 protein. Of 790,000 or so distinct CDR3 sequences listed, more than 55% were seen once; the top ten hold about a quarter. Sequenced: blood. These receptor sequences come from a man in his forties in good health. Both conserved end residues are part of each CDR3. The D gene is left open where the match is weak. A row's size may be missing; if present it is once, few, many or a size class.

abundance: few; d_gene: TRBD2; v_gene: TRBV5-1; j_gene: TRBJ2-3; CDR3aa: CASEETSGRVIDTQYF; CDR3nt: TGCGCCAGCGAAGAGACTAGCGGGAGAGTCATAGATACGCAGTATTTT
abundance: NA; d_gene: NA; v_gene: TRBV29-1; j_gene: TRBJ2-4; CDR3aa: CSTTAKNIQYF; CDR3nt: TGCAGCACCACTGCCAAAAACATTCAGTACTTC
abundance: NA; d_gene: TRBD1; v_gene: TRBV3-1; j_gene: TRBJ1-5; CDR3aa: CASSRGTEGGQPQHF; CDR3nt: TGTGCCAGCAGCCGAGGGACAGAAGGGGGTCAGCCCCAGCATTTT
abundance: few; d_gene: NA; v_gene: TRBV28; j_gene: TRBJ2-5; CDR3aa: CASSLDHQETQYF; CDR3nt: TGTGCCAGCAGTCTAGACCACCAAGAGACCCAGTACTTC
abundance: NA; d_gene: TRBD2; v_gene: TRBV6-2/TRBV6-3; j_gene: TRBJ2-7; CDR3aa: CASSSGTSGNSYEQYF; CDR3nt: TGTGCCAGCAGCTCCGGGACTAGCGGGAACTCCTACGAGCAGTACTTC
abundance: NA; d_gene: NA; v_gene: TRBV20-1; j_gene: TRBJ2-3; CDR3aa: CSAMGAVSSTDTQYF; CDR3nt: TGCAGTGCTATGGGGGCCGTTTCTAGCACAGATACGCAGTATTTT
abundance: NA; d_gene: NA; v_gene: TRBV7-9; j_gene: TRBJ2-2; CDR3aa: CASSPPLGRGAGTGELFF; CDR3nt: TGTGCCAGCAGCCCCCCCTTGGGACGGGGGGCGGGGACCGGGGAGCTGTTTTTT
abundance: NA; d_gene: TRBD1; v_gene: TRBV14; j_gene: TRBJ2-3; CDR3aa: CASSQMDRVADTQYF; CDR3nt: TGTGCCAGCAGCCAAATGGACAGGGTTGCAGATACGCAGTATTTT
abundance: NA; d_gene: NA; v_gene: TRBV11-2; j_gene: TRBJ2-3; CDR3aa: CASSFSRGARPDTQYF; CDR3nt: TGTGCCAGCAGCTTCAGTAGGGGAGCCAGGCCAGATACGCAGTATTTT
abundance: many; d_gene: NA; v_gene: TRBV7-2; j_gene: TRBJ2-3; CDR3aa: CASSAESDTQYF; CDR3nt: TGTGCCAGCAGCGCCGAGTCAGATACGCAGTATTTT
abundance: NA; d_gene: TRBD2; v_gene: TRBV27; j_gene: TRBJ2-4; CDR3aa: CASSLLTSGLTKNIQYF; CDR3nt: TGTGCCAGCAGTTTGCTGACTAGCGGCTTAACCAAAAACATTCAGTACTTC
abundance: NA; d_gene: NA; v_gene: TRBV27; j_gene: TRBJ2-1; CDR3aa: CASSLKDRLDNEQFF; CDR3nt: TGTGCCAGCAGTTTAAAGGACAGACTAGACAATGAGCAGTTCTTC
abundance: NA; d_gene: NA; v_gene: TRBV28; j_gene: TRBJ1-5; CDR3aa: CASSLPATDPNQPQHF; CDR3nt: TGTGCCAGCAGTCTCCCCGCGACAGATCCAAATCAGCCCCAGCATTTT
abundance: NA; d_gene: NA; v_gene: TRBV3-1; j_gene: TRBJ1-1; CDR3aa: CASSQRMNTEAFF; CDR3nt: TGTGCCAGCAGCCAGCGCATGAACACTGAAGCTTTCTTT
abundance: NA; d_gene: NA; v_gene: TRBV12-3/TRBV12-4; j_gene: TRBJ2-7; CDR3aa: CAGRGRFTYEQYF; CDR3nt: TGTGCCGGCAGGGGCAGGTTTACCTACGAGCAGTACTTC
abundance: NA; d_gene: NA; v_gene: TRBV18; j_gene: TRBJ1-4; CDR3aa: CASAPKNEKLFF; CDR3nt: TGTGCCAGCGCGCCTAAAAATGAAAAACTGTTTTTT
abundance: NA; d_gene: TRBD1; v_gene: TRBV27; j_gene: TRBJ2-7; CDR3aa: CASSFSDRGQEQYF; CDR3nt: TGTGCCAGCAGTTTTTCCGACAGGGGTCAAGAGCAGTACTTC
abundance: NA; d_gene: NA; v_gene: TRBV10-3; j_gene: TRBJ1-1; CDR3aa: CAISDREKAFF; CDR3nt: TGTGCCATCAGTGACAGGGAGAAAGCTTTCTTT
abundance: NA; d_gene: NA; v_gene: TRBV20-1; j_gene: TRBJ1-1; CDR3aa: CSASSGYEAFF; CDR3nt: TGCAGTGCTAGTTCGGGGTATGAAGCTTTCTTT
abundance: NA; d_gene: NA; v_gene: TRBV21-1; j_gene: TRBJ2-1; CDR3aa: CASSKAGTKRGLSYNEQFF; CDR3nt: TGTGCCAGCAGCAAAGCGGGGACTAAGCGGGGCCTCTCCTACAATGAGCAGTTCTTC
abundance: NA; d_gene: TRBD2; v_gene: TRBV5-1; j_gene: TRBJ2-3; CDR3aa: CASSLAQRGGTDTQYF; CDR3nt: TGCGCCAGCAGCTTGGCGCAGCGGGGGGGCACAGATACGCAGTATTTT
abundance: once; d_gene: NA; v_gene: TRBV20-1; j_gene: TRBJ2-7; CDR3aa: CSARPHQRAYEQYF; CDR3nt: TGCAGTGCTAGGCCGCACCAGCGAGCCTACGAGCAGTACTTC
abundance: NA; d_gene: TRBD1; v_gene: TRBV29-1; j_gene: TRBJ2-3; CDR3aa: CSVGRQGSTDTQYF; CDR3nt: TGCAGCGTTGGAAGACAGGGGAGCACAGATACGCAGTATTTT
abundance: many; d_gene: NA; v_gene: TRBV20-1; j_gene: TRBJ2-5; CDR3aa: CSARVAAATQYF; CDR3nt: TGCAGTGCTAGGGTGGCCGCCGCGACCCAGTACTTC
abundance: NA; d_gene: NA; v_gene: TRBV29-1; j_gene: TRBJ1-1; CDR3aa: CSAKWNTEAFF; CDR3nt: TGCAGCGCTAAGTGGAACACTGAAGCTTTCTTT
abundance: NA; d_gene: TRBD1; v_gene: TRBV7-8; j_gene: TRBJ1-5; CDR3aa: CASSLEGQGAQPQHF; CDR3nt: TGTGCCAGCAGCTTAGAAGGACAGGGGGCTCAGCCCCAGCATTTT
abundance: NA; d_gene: NA; v_gene: TRBV10-3; j_gene: TRBJ1-6; CDR3aa: CAIGGASSYNSPLHF; CDR3nt: TGTGCCATCGGTGGTGCGAGCTCCTATAATTCACCCCTCCACTTT
abundance: NA; d_gene: NA; v_gene: TRBV20-1; j_gene: TRBJ2-1; CDR3aa: CSASGGIPYNEQFF; CDR3nt: TGCAGTGCCTCAGGCGGGATCCCCTACAATGAGCAGTTCTTC
abundance: few; d_gene: NA; v_gene: TRBV24-1; j_gene: TRBJ2-1; CDR3aa: CATTSGNEQFF; CDR3nt: TGTGCCACCACGAGCGGGAATGAGCAGTTCTTC
abundance: NA; d_gene: NA; v_gene: TRBV30; j_gene: TRBJ1-2; CDR3aa: CAWNVGGSLGYTF; CDR3nt: TGTGCCTGGAATGTCGGGGGCAGCCTTGGCTACACCTTC
abundance: NA; d_gene: NA; v_gene: TRBV9; j_gene: TRBJ1-5; CDR3aa: CASSVTRGGGQPQHF; CDR3nt: TGTGCCAGCAGCGTAACAAGGGGAGGAGGCCAGCCCCAGCATTTT
abundance: few; d_gene: NA; v_gene: TRBV21-1; j_gene: TRBJ2-3; CDR3aa: CASSEGTVTDTQYF; CDR3nt: TGTGCCAGCAGCGAGGGGACAGTCACAGATACGCAGTATTTT
abundance: NA; d_gene: NA; v_gene: TRBV4-3; j_gene: TRBJ2-7; CDR3aa: CASSQAVGYDNYEQYF; CDR3nt: TGCGCCAGCAGCCAAGCAGTGGGATACGACAACTACGAGCAGTACTTC
abundance: few; d_gene: TRBD1; v_gene: TRBV9; j_gene: TRBJ2-1; CDR3aa: CASSGQGSKNEQFF; CDR3nt: TGTGCCAGCAGCGGACAGGGGAGTAAGAATGAGCAGTTCTTC
abundance: few; d_gene: TRBD1; v_gene: TRBV6-2/TRBV6-3; j_gene: TRBJ2-5; CDR3aa: CASRPGQQETQYF; CDR3nt: TGTGCCAGCAGGCCGGGACAGCAAGAGACCCAGTACTTC
abundance: few; d_gene: TRBD2; v_gene: TRBV7-3; j_gene: TRBJ2-3; CDR3aa: CASSGPTSGSADTQYF; CDR3nt: TGTGCCAGCAGCGGGCCGACTAGCGGGAGCGCAGATACGCAGTATTTT
abundance: few; d_gene: NA; v_gene: TRBV12-3/TRBV12-4; j_gene: TRBJ1-1; CDR3aa: CASSFSGERSAGTEAFF; CDR3nt: TGTGCCAGCAGTTTCTCCGGGGAGAGATCCGCCGGGACTGAAGCTTTCTTT
abundance: NA; d_gene: TRBD2; v_gene: TRBV9; j_gene: TRBJ2-1; CDR3aa: CASSDHLLAGGNNEQFF; CDR3nt: TGTGCCAGCAGCGACCACTTGCTAGCGGGGGGAAACAATGAGCAGTTCTTC
abundance: NA; d_gene: NA; v_gene: TRBV2; j_gene: TRBJ2-7; CDR3aa: CASERDGAYEQYF; CDR3nt: TGTGCCAGCGAACGGGATGGGGCCTACGAGCAGTACTTC
abundance: NA; d_gene: NA; v_gene: TRBV19; j_gene: TRBJ2-3; CDR3aa: CASRAPARGSGDTQYF; CDR3nt: TGTGCCAGTAGAGCGCCTGCACGAGGGTCGGGGGATACGCAGTATTTT
abundance: few; d_gene: TRBD1; v_gene: TRBV12-3/TRBV12-4; j_gene: TRBJ2-6; CDR3aa: CASSTGASGANVLTF; CDR3nt: TGTGCCAGCAGCACAGGGGCCTCTGGGGCCAACGTCCTGACTTTC
abundance: NA; d_gene: NA; v_gene: TRBV12-5; j_gene: TRBJ2-1; CDR3aa: CASQESGEFRYEQFF; CDR3nt: TGTGCCAGCCAAGAATCAGGGGAATTTAGGTATGAGCAGTTCTTC
abundance: NA; d_gene: NA; v_gene: TRBV6-2/TRBV6-3; j_gene: TRBJ2-7; CDR3aa: CASSSHNEQYF; CDR3nt: TGTGCCAGCAGTTCGCACAATGAGCAGTACTTC
abundance: NA; d_gene: NA; v_gene: TRBV3-1; j_gene: TRBJ2-5; CDR3aa: CASSQAVGQSQETQYF; CDR3nt: TGTGCCAGCAGCCAAGCCGTGGGACAATCTCAAGAGACCCAGTACTTC
abundance: once; d_gene: NA; v_gene: TRBV20-1; j_gene: TRBJ2-5; CDR3aa: CSARSQTQYF; CDR3nt: TGCAGTGCTAGGAGCCAGACCCAGTACTTC
abundance: few; d_gene: TRBD2; v_gene: TRBV7-2; j_gene: TRBJ2-1; CDR3aa: CASSPSGRVFDEQFF; CDR3nt: TGTGCCAGCAGCCCGAGCGGGAGGGTCTTCGATGAGCAGTTCTTC
abundance: NA; d_gene: TRBD2; v_gene: TRBV29-1; j_gene: TRBJ2-5; CDR3aa: CSVEETGLAALETQYF; CDR3nt: TGCAGCGTTGAAGAGACGGGACTAGCCGCCTTGGAGACCCAGTACTTC
abundance: NA; d_gene: NA; v_gene: TRBV20-1; j_gene: TRBJ2-3; CDR3aa: CSARAGSNTDTQYF; CDR3nt: TGCAGTGCTAGGGCCGGGTCAAACACAGATACGCAGTATTTT
abundance: NA; d_gene: TRBD1; v_gene: TRBV4-1; j_gene: TRBJ2-4; CDR3aa: CASSHPGRDRVAKNIQYF; CDR3nt: TGCGCCAGCAGCCACCCTGGGCGGGACAGGGTAGCCAAAAACATTCAGTACTTC
abundance: NA; d_gene: TRBD2; v_gene: TRBV7-2; j_gene: TRBJ2-5; CDR3aa: CASSLGSGSKRGETQYF; CDR3nt: TGTGCCAGCAGCTTAGGTAGCGGGAGTAAAAGGGGAGAGACCCAGTACTTC
abundance: NA; d_gene: NA; v_gene: TRBV12-3/TRBV12-4; j_gene: TRBJ2-3; CDR3aa: CASSLAGVRTDTQYF; CDR3nt: TGTGCCAGCAGTTTAGCGGGGGTCCGCACAGATACGCAGTATTTT
abundance: NA; d_gene: NA; v_gene: TRBV24-1; j_gene: TRBJ1-1; CDR3aa: CATSDERRAIGAFF; CDR3nt: TGTGCCACCAGTGATGAACGACGGGCCATTGGGGCTTTCTTT